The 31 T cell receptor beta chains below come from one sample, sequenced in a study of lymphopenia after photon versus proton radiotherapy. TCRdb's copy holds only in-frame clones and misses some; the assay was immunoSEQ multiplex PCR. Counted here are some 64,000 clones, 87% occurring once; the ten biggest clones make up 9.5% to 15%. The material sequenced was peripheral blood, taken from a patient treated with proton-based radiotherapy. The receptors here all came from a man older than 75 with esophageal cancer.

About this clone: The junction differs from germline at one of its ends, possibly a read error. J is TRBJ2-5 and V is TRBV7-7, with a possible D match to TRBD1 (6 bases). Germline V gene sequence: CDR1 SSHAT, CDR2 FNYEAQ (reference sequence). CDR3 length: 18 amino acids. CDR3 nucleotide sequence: TGTGCTAGCAGCCCCGGTCGAGGGGCAGGGGTCCTCCAAGAGACCCAGTACTTC. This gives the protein CASSPGRGAGVLQETQYF.

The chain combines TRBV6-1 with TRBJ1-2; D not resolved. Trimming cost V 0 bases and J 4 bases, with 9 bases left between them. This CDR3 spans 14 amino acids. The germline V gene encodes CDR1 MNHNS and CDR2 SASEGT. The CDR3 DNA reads TGTGCCAGCAGTGAAGCCCTTAGCAGCTATGGCTACACCTTC. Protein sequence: CASSEALSSYGYTF.

The CDR3 bases are TGCGCCAGCGTGGGGGTTAGCACAGATACGCAGTATTTT. It yields the protein CASVGVSTDTQYF. This rearrangement joins TRBV10-2 to TRBJ2-3; D possibly uses TRBD1 or TRBD2 (5 bases each). Germline values: CDR1 WSHSY, CDR2 SAAADI. V shed 8 bases and J shed 0 bases, with 9 bases lying between them. The CDR3 has 13 amino acids.

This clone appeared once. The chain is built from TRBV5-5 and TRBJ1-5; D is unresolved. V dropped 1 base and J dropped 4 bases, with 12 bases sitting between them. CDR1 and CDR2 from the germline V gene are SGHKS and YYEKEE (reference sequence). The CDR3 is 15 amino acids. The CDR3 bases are TGTGCCAGCAGCTTGTATGTGGGCTCGAATCAGCCCCAGCATTTT. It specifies CASSLYVGSNQPQHF. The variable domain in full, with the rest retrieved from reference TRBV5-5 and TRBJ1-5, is DAGVTQSPTHLIKTRGQQVTLRCSPISGHKSVSWYQQVLGQGPQFIFQYYEKEERGRGNFPDRFSARQFPNYSSELNVNALLLGDSALYLCASSLYVGSNQPQHFGDGTRLSIL.

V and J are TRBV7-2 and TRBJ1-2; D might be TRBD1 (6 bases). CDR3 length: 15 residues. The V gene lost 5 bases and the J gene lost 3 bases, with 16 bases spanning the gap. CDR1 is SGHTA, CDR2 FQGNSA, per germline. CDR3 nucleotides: TGTGCCAGCAGCACAGAAGGGGGTCGGGACTATGGCTACACCTTC. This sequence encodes CASSTEGGRDYGYTF.

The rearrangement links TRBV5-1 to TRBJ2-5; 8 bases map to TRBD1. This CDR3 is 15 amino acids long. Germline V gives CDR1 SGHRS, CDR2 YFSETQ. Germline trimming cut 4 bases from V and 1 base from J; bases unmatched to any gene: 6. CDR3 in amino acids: CASSNWGQAQETQYF. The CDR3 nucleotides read TGCGCCAGCAGCAACTGGGGACAGGCCCAAGAGACCCAGTACTTC.

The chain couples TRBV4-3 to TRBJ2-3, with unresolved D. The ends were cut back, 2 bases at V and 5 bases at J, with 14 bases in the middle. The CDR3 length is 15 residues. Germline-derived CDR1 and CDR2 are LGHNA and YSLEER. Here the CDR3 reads CASSQIAPAGDTQYF. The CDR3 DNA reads TGCGCCAGCAGCCAAATTGCGCCGGCCGGAGATACGCAGTATTTT.

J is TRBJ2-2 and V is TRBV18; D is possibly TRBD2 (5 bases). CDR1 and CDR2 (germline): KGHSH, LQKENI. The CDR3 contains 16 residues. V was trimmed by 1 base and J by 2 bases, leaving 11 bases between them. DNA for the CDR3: TGTGCCAGCTCACCACGCGAATCTAGCAACACCGGGGAGCTGTTTTTT. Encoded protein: CASSPRESSNTGELFF.

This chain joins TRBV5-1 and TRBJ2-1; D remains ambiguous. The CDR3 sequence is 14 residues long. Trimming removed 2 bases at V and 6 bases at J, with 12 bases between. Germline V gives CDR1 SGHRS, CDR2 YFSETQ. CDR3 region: CASSFGWSGNEQFF. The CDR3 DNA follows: TGCGCCAGCAGCTTTGGGTGGTCCGGCAATGAGCAGTTCTTC.

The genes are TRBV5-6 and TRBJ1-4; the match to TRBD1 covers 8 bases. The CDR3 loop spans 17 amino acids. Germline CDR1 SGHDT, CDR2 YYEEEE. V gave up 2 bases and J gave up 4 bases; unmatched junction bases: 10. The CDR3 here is CASSFTAGGGGNEKLFF. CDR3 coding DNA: TGTGCCAGCAGCTTTACGGCAGGGGGCGGTGGTAATGAAAAACTGTTTTTT.

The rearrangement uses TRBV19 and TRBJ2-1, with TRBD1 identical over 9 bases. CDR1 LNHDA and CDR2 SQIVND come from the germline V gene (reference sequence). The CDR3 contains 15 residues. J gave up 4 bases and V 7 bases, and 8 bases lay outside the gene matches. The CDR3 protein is CASKRGTGRYNEQFF. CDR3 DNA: TGTGCCAGTAAAAGGGGGACAGGGAGATACAATGAGCAGTTCTTC. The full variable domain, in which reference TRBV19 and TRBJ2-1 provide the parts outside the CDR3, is DGGITQSPKYLFRKEGQNVTLSCEQNLNHDAMYWYRQDPGQGLRLIYYSQIVNDFQKGDIAEGYSVSREKKESFPLTVTSAQKNPTAFYLCASKRGTGRYNEQFFGPGTRLTVL.

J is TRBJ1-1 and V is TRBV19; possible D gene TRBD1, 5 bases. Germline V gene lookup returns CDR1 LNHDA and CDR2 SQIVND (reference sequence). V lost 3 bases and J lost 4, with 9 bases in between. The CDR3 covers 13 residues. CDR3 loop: CASSINGGTEAFF. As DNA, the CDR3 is TGTGCCAGTAGTATTAACGGGGGCACTGAAGCTTTCTTT. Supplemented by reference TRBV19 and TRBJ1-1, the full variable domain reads DGGITQSPKYLFRKEGQNVTLSCEQNLNHDAMYWYRQDPGQGLRLIYYSQIVNDFQKGDIAEGYSVSREKKESFPLTVTSAQKNPTAFYLCASSINGGTEAFFGQGTRLTVV.

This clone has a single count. CDR3 in amino acids: CASTHRQGISGELFF. Here the CDR3 DNA reads TGTGCCAGCACCCACAGACAGGGTATTTCCGGGGAGCTGTTTTTT. The J gene is TRBJ2-2, the V gene TRBV27, with 7 nucleotides matching TRBD1. The CDR3 has 15 amino acids. Germline assignment: CDR1 MNHEY and CDR2 SMNVEV (reference sequence). V trimming: 7 bases; J trimming: 6 bases; junction bases outside the gene matches: 11.

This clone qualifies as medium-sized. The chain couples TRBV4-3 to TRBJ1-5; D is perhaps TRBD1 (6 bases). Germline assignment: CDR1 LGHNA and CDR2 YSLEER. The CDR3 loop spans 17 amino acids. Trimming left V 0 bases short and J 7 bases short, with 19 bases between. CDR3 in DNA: TGCGCCAGCAGCCAAGACCGTGTCCGGGGGGCAAAACAGCCCCAGCATTTT. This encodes CASSQDRVRGAKQPQHF.

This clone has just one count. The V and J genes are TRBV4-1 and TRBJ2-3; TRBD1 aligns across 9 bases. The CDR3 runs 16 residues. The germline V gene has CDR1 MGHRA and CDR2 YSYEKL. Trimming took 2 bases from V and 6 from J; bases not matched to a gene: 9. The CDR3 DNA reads TGCGCCAGCAGCCAACCCGGGACAGGGATCCTCGATACGCAGTATTTT. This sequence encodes CASSQPGTGILDTQYF.

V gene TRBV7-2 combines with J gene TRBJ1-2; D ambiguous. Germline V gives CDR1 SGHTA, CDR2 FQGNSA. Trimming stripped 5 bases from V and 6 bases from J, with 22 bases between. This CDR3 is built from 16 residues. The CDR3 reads CASSTYSGPRGDGYTF. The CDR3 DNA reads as TGTGCCAGCAGCACGTACTCCGGGCCACGCGGAGATGGCTACACCTTC.

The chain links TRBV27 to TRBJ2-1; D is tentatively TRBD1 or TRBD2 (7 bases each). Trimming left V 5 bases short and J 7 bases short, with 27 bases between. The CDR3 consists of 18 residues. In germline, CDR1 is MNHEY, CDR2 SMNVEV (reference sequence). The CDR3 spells CASSPGYGRQGEVNEQFF. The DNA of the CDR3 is TGTGCCAGCAGTCCAGGTTACGGGAGGCAGGGGGAGGTTAATGAGCAGTTCTTC.

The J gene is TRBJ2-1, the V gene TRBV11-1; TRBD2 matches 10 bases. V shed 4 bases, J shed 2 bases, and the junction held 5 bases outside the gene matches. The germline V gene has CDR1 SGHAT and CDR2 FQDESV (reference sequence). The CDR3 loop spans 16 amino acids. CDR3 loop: CASSSILAGTYNEQFF. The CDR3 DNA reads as TGTGCCAGCAGCTCGATACTAGCGGGGACCTACAATGAGCAGTTCTTC.

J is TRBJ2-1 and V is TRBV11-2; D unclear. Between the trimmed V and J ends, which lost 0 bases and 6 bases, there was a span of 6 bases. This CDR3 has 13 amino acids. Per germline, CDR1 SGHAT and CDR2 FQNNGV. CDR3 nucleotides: TGTGCCAGCAGCTTAGAAGTAAGCAATGAGCAGTTCTTC. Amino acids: CASSLEVSNEQFF.

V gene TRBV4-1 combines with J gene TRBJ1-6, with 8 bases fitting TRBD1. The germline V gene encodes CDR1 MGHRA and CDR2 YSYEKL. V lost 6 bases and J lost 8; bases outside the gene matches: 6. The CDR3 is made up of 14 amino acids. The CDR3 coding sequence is TGCGCCAGCAGGTTTCGGGACAGGTATTCACCCCTCCACTTT. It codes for CASRFRDRYSPLHF.

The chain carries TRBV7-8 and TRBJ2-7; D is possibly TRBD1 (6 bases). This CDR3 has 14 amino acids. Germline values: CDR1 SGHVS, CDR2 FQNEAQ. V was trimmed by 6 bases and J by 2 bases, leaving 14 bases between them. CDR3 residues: CASRGHGFAYEQYF. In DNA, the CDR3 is TGTGCCAGCAGGGGACACGGGTTCGCCTACGAGCAGTACTTC.

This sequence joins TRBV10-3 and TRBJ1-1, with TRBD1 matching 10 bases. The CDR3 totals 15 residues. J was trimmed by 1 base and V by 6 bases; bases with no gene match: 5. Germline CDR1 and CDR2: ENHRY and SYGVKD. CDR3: CAISLGTGENTEAFF. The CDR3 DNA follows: TGTGCCATCAGCCTCGGGACAGGGGAGAACACTGAAGCTTTCTTT.

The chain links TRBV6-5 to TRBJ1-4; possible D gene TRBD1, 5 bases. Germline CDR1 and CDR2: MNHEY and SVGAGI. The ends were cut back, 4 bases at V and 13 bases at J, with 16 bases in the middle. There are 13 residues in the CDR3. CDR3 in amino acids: CASSFLGDLLLFF. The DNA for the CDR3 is TGTGCCAGCAGTTTTTTGGGGGACCTTCTACTGTTTTTT.

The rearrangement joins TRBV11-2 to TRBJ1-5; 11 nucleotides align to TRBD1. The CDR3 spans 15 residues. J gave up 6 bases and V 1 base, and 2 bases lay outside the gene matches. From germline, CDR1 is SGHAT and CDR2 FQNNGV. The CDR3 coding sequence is TGTGCCAGCAGCTTAGGGGACAGGGGGAGTCAGCCCCAGCATTTT. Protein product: CASSLGDRGSQPQHF. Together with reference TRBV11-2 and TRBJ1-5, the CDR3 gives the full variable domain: EAGVAQSPRYKIIEKRQSVAFWCNPISGHATLYWYQQILGQGPKLLIQFQNNGVVDDSQLPKDRFSAERLKGVDSTLKIQPAKLEDSAVYLCASSLGDRGSQPQHFGDGTRLSIL.

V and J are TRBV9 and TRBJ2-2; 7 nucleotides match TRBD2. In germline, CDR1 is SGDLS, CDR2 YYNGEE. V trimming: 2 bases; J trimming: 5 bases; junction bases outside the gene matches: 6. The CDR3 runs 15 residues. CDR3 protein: CASSVGGSQTGELFF. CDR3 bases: TGTGCCAGCAGCGTCGGCGGGAGTCAGACCGGGGAGCTGTTTTTT.

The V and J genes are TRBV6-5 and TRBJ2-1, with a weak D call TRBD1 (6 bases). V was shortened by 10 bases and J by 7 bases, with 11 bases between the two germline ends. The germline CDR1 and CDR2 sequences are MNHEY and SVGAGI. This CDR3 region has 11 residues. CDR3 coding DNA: TGTGCCACGACACAGGGTAATGAGCAGTTCTTC. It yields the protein CATTQGNEQFF.

CDR3 residues: CAWSGGSGGTDTQYF. Written as DNA, the CDR3 is TGTGCCTGGAGTGGTGGTAGCGGGGGCACAGATACGCAGTATTTT. V and J are TRBV30 and TRBJ2-3; 8 bases fit TRBD2. The CDR3 sequence is 15 residues long. Germline CDR1 and CDR2: GTSNPN and SVGIG (reference sequence). The V gene end was trimmed by 1 base and the J gene end by 1 base; junction bases not matched to a gene: 4.

CDR3 DNA sequence: TGCGCCCGGCAGGGGGTTTCCTACGAGCAGTACTTC. It yields the protein CARQGVSYEQYF. The chain links TRBV5-1 to TRBJ2-7; 7 nucleotides agree with TRBD1. The germline CDR1 and CDR2 sequences are SGHRS and YFSETQ. This CDR3 region has 12 residues. J lost 1 base, V lost 10 bases, and 5 bases had no gene match.

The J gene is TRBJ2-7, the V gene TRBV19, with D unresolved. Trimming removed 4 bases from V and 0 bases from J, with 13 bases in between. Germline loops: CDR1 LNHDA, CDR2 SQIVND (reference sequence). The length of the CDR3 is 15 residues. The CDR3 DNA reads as TGTGCCAGTAGTACTGGTTCGGAGACCTCCTACGAGCAGTACTTC. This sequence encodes CASSTGSETSYEQYF.

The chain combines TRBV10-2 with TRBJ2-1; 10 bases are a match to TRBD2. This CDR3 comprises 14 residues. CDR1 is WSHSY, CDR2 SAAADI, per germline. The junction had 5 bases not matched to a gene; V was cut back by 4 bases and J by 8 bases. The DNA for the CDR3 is TGCGCCAGCAGTGGAGCGGGGGGGTTCGATGAGCAGTTCTTC. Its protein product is CASSGAGGFDEQFF.

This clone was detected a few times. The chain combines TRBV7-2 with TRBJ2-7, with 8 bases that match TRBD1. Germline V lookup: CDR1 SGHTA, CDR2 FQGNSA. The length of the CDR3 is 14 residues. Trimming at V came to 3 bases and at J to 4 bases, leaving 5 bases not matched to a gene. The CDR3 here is CASSFGQGLYEQYF. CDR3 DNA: TGTGCCAGCAGCTTCGGACAGGGTCTGTACGAGCAGTACTTC.